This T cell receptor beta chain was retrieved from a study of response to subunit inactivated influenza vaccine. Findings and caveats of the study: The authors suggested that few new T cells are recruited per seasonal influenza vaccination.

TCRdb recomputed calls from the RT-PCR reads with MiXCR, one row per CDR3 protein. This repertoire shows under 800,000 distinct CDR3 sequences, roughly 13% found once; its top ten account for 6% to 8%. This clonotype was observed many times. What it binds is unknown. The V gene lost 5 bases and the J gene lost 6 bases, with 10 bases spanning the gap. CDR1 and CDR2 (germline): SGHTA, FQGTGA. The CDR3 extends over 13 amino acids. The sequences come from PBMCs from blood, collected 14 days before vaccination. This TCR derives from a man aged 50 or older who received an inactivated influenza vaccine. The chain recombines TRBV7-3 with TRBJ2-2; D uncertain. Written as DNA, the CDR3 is TGTGCCAGCAGCCCCGACCGGGCCGGGGAGCTGTTTTTT. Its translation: CASSPDRAGELFF.